The subject of this entry is one T cell receptor (beta chain). Its recognized antigen is unknown. Nothing much larger sits one base from this clone, and base qualities are not available. TCRbeta CDR3 regions were amplified from genomic DNA using the immunoSEQ Assay, a bias-controlled multiplex PCR. The study's own analysis went as follows. Nucleated cell counts per sample were estimated from amplification of reference gene primers within the assay. To quantify the absolute abundance of each unique TCRbeta CDR3 rearrangement, sequence reads were collapsed and filtered. For each sample, productive Simpson clonality was calculated as the square root of Simpson's diversity index over productive rearrangements. Here the immuneACCESS table is served through TCRdb, limited to in-frame sequences with V and J called. Missing clones are a known gap in these copies; in checked studies unresolved V genes cover under half, and the rest lacks a known reason. V, J and clone size were drawn from that table, and D and trimming were deduced from the DNA. The sample includes about 120,000 clones, with around 86% observed a single time. The ten largest account for almost 30% of the sample.

Whole blood was collected in K2EDTA tubes by collaborating institutions according to the institutions' own protocols. For TCRbeta analysis, collaborators shipped samples as frozen whole blood, isolated PBMCs, or DNA extracted from either of those sample types. The sample originates from a study of blood T cell repertoires in COVID-19 (dated by TCRdb to 2020 to 2021). Some background on the complete study: Samples covering the acute and convalescent phases of COVID-19 were provided by collaborators in the United States, Italy and Spain. The material from the prospective study consisted of cDNA or gDNA derived from T cells, B-cell-depleted T cells, or PBMCs. Deeply sampled blood TCRbeta repertoires from subjects exposed to, actively infected with, or recovered from COVID-19 were included in the dataset. A freely available public database, intended as a resource for researchers studying the immune response to SARS-CoV-2, is where the repertoires were released. The samples were drawn from the first 160 participants of the ongoing ImmuneRACE study and from some 1,300 subjects provided by 6 global collaborators. Sample metadata almost always included a de-identified subject ID, COVID-19 status, age in years and sex. Where HLA class I and class II types were available, the types were taken from metadata supplied by the sample provider, not from assay-based typing.

General study outcomes and caveats: The amount of clinical and demographic metadata varied by source and participant and was provided uncurated.

CDR3 length: 15 amino acids, cysteine to phenylalanine. Only the CDR3 DNA is retained, 45 bases long and in frame from the first base. V ends up 4 bases short and J 2 bases short, with an unmatched junction base count of 4. Looking up the germline V gene yields CDR1 SQVTM and CDR2 ANQGSEA. The TCR sequence derives from a woman in her 70s with acute or convalescent COVID-19. Recombination connected TRBV29-1 to TRBJ1-4; a stretch of 10 junction bases matches TRBD1. Sequenced material: peripheral blood. At the DNA level, the sequence is TGCAGCGTTGTTATGACAGGGGGCACTAATGAAAAACTGTTTTTT. Its product reads: CSVVMTGGTNEKLFF.